These 10 T cell receptor beta chains originate from one sample sequenced in a study of blood T cells in healthy people across ages. A second roughly 6 to 12 cycle PCR used barcoded and J-beta primers. From the 5' RACE reads, TCRdb called clonotypes with MiXCR, one entry per CDR3 protein. The profile shows some 900,000 distinct CDR3 sequences, under 50% of them singletons. The material sequenced was blood. These receptors all come from a man younger than 45 in good health.

This chain joins TRBV10-2 and TRBJ2-3; D is unresolved. Trimming left V 0 bases short and J 2 bases short, with 15 bases between. CDR1 is WSHSY and CDR2 is SAAADI in the germline V gene. This CDR3 is built from 17 residues. The CDR3 DNA sequence: TGCGCCAGCAGTGAGTCGAGCGACCGAATCTACACAGATACGCAGTATTTT. Residues: CASSESSDRIYTDTQYF.

The chain joins TRBV7-9 to TRBJ2-5; a possible D gene is TRBD1 (5 bases). The CDR3 runs to 15 residues. The ends were cut back, 2 bases at V and 2 bases at J, with 12 bases in the middle. Germline-derived CDR1 and CDR2 are SEHNR and FQNEAQ (reference sequence). CDR3 amino acids: CASSLPQAGQETQYF. The CDR3 coding sequence is TGTGCCAGCAGCTTACCCCAGGCAGGGCAAGAGACCCAGTACTTC.

The V gene is TRBV20-1, the J gene TRBJ2-5; 10 bases match TRBD2. The better agreement between TRBJ2-7 and the DNA end casts doubt on the J call. CDR3 size: 16 residues. CDR1 DFQATT and CDR2 SNEGSKA come from the germline V gene (reference sequence). Here the CDR3 reads CSARKSLAGTPYEQYF. CDR3 sequence (DNA): TGCAGTGCTAGGAAGTCACTAGCGGGGACACCCTACGAGCAGTACTTC.

The chain is built from TRBV10-3 and TRBJ2-3; D might be TRBD2 (6 bases). Germline CDR1 ENHRY, CDR2 SYGVKD. The V gene lost 3 bases and the J gene lost 4 bases, with 23 bases spanning the gap. The CDR3 covers 18 residues. The CDR3 here is CAISEGPNAGWGADTQYF. The CDR3 DNA is TGTGCCATCAGTGAAGGCCCAAACGCGGGGTGGGGGGCAGATACGCAGTATTTT.

This rearrangement joins TRBV20-1 to TRBJ2-4; weak D call: TRBD2 (6 bases). V lost 0 bases, J lost 13 bases, and 16 bases lay in between. This CDR3 has 13 amino acids. CDR1 and CDR2 (germline): DFQATT, SNEGSKA (reference sequence). The CDR3 DNA reads as TGCAGTGCTAGAGAAGGACTGACGGGGGAGCAGTACTTC. Protein: CSAREGLTGEQYF.

The chain uses TRBV5-1 and TRBJ2-6; D is unresolved. The CDR3 totals 18 residues. Between the trimmed V and J ends, which lost 4 bases and 0 bases, there was a span of 17 bases. Germline values: CDR1 SGHRS, CDR2 YFSETQ. CDR3 protein: CASSLTVSPSSGANVLTF. Here the CDR3 DNA reads TGCGCCAGCAGCCTTACAGTTAGCCCGAGCTCTGGGGCCAACGTCCTGACTTTC.

The genes are TRBV14 and TRBJ2-1; 8 bases align to TRBD2. The V segment lost 0 bases and the J segment 14 bases; nucleotides outside the gene matches: 3. Germline-derived CDR1 and CDR2 are SGHDN and FVKESK. This CDR3 is 12 amino acids long. CDR3 coding DNA: TGTGCCAGCAGCCAAGATTACGGGGGGGAGTTCTTC. This encodes CASSQDYGGEFF.

The chain is built from TRBV27 and TRBJ2-5; maybe TRBD2 (5 bases). The J call is uncertain, as TRBJ2-7 better fits the DNA end. This CDR3 region has 14 residues. Germline-derived CDR1 and CDR2 are MNHEY and SMNVEV (reference sequence). This chain's CDR3 is CASSFSDGTYEQYF. CDR3 DNA: TGTGCCAGCAGTTTCTCGGACGGGACCTACGAGCAGTACTTC.

This clonotype was observed a few times. The rearrangement links TRBV5-1 to TRBJ2-5; D remains ambiguous. The end of the DNA fits TRBJ2-7 better, so the J call may be wrong. The CDR3 runs to 14 residues. Germline CDR1 and CDR2: SGHRS and YFSETQ. DNA for the CDR3: TGCGCCAGCAGCTTGGTCGGTTCTGATTACGAGCAGTACTTC. This gives the protein CASSLVGSDYEQYF.

The chain couples TRBV4-3 to TRBJ2-1; D assignment may be TRBD1 or TRBD2 (6 bases each). The germline V gene has CDR1 LGHNA and CDR2 YSLEER. This CDR3 is built from 16 residues. The V gene lost 0 bases and the J gene lost 9 bases, with 18 bases spanning the gap. The CDR3 here is CASSQEGGLFHGEQFF. DNA of the CDR3: TGCGCCAGCAGCCAAGAAGGGGGGCTTTTTCACGGTGAGCAGTTCTTC.